This entry describes one TCR beta chain. Its antigen is unidentified. The data were obtained in a study of naive and memory T cell subsets. The ends lost 5 bases at V and 13 bases at J; junction bases unmatched: 10. CDR3 length equals 13 residues. The V gene's germline CDR1 is LNHDA and CDR2 SQIVND (reference sequence). The beta constant-region primer was an equimolar mix of two oligonucleotides covering TRBC1 and TRBC2. TCRdb independently ran MiXCR on the UMI-ligation and nested PCR reads; one entry per CDR3 protein. The sample carries approximately 89,000 distinct CDR3 sequences, about 7% recorded once. Study-level findings and limits: Gini index rose across naive, CM, EM and EMRA in CD4 and CD8.

The sample consisted of central memory CD4+ T cells from blood. This rearrangement joins TRBV19 to TRBJ2-2; 7 bases align to TRBD2. This TCR was sampled from a human donor in good health. The chain's CDR3 is CASSGDGGVWLFF. Here the CDR3 DNA reads TGTGCCAGTAGTGGTGATGGGGGGGTCTGGCTGTTTTTT.